The 25 T cell receptor beta chains given below trace back to one sample, sequenced in a study of spatial heterogeneity in lung cancer. Indicated time point: sample taken at primary tumor resection. Whole RNA, isolated from tumor, nontumor lung or frozen PBMC, was sequenced without prior sorting. TCRdb ran MiXCR on the 5' RACE reads and lists one entry per CDR3 protein. Among about 82,000 distinct CDR3 sequences, over 10% were seen once, and the ten largest hold roughly 4.5%. The source was PBMCs, collected at surgery. The origin of the receptors is a male donor with early-stage non-small cell lung cancer.

This sequence joins TRBV7-9 and TRBJ2-7; no clear D. In germline, CDR1 is SEHNR, CDR2 FQNEAQ (reference sequence). The V end was cut by 5 bases, the J end by 0 bases, with 17 bases between. There are 16 residues in the CDR3. The DNA for the CDR3 is TGTGCCAGCAGCCCCCCTGATGGAACGAGCTCCTACGAGCAGTACTTC. Translated: CASSPPDGTSSYEQYF.

This clonotype was seen ten or more times. The chain is built from TRBV10-3 and TRBJ2-5; 7 bases fit TRBD1. CDR3 size: 13 residues. Losses at the gene ends were 6 bases for V and 3 bases for J; bases not matched to a gene: 4. Germline V gene data show CDR1 as ENHRY and CDR2 as SYGVKD. As DNA, the CDR3 is TGTGCCATCAGCGACAGGGTGAAAGAGACCCAGTACTTC. Translation gives CAISDRVKETQYF.

This clonotype turned up a few times. The chain employs TRBV7-9 and TRBJ2-1; 7 bases agree with TRBD1. The CDR3 length is 13 residues. Germline CDR1 SEHNR, CDR2 FQNEAQ (reference sequence). Losses at the gene ends were 5 bases for V and 10 bases for J; bases not matched to a gene: 8. CDR3 amino acids: CASSRPDREEQFF. The CDR3 DNA reads as TGTGCCAGCAGCAGACCCGACAGGGAAGAGCAGTTCTTC. Looking up the rest from reference TRBV7-9 and TRBJ2-1 gives the full variable domain: DTGVSQNPRHKITKRGQNVTFRCDPISEHNRLYWYRQTLGQGPEFLTYFQNEAQLEKSRLLSDRFSAERPKGSFSTLEIQRTEQGDSAMYLCASSRPDREEQFFGPGTRLTVL.

The genes are TRBV30 and TRBJ1-4, with 7 positions matching TRBD1. Trimming cost V 2 bases and J 5 bases; bases outside gene matches: 5. Germline V lookup: CDR1 GTSNPN, CDR2 SVGIG (reference sequence). This CDR3 is 14 amino acids long. The CDR3 loop is CAWSLQGQNEKLFF. The CDR3 DNA sequence: TGTGCCTGGAGTTTACAGGGGCAGAATGAAAAACTGTTTTTT.

In its sample, this clonotype was seen many times. The rearrangement links TRBV27 to TRBJ2-7; D is undetermined. The ends were cut back, 10 bases at V and 0 bases at J, with 16 bases in the middle. There are 14 residues in the CDR3. Looked up from germline, CDR1 is MNHEY and CDR2 is SMNVEV (reference sequence). In nucleotides, the CDR3 is TGTGCCACCTTTGGAAAGGGCGCCTCCTACGAGCAGTACTTC. It codes for CATFGKGASYEQYF.

The chain combines TRBV24-1 with TRBJ2-3, with 16 bases aligning to TRBD2. V lost 4 bases and J lost 4; bases outside the gene matches: 10. The CDR3 runs 19 residues. CDR1 KGHDR and CDR2 SFDVKD come from the germline V gene. CDR3 bases: TGTGCCACCAGTGACCGTCCCGGGACTAGCGGGGGGGCCCCAGATACGCAGTATTTT. Encoded protein: CATSDRPGTSGGAPDTQYF.

The chain joins TRBV11-1 to TRBJ1-1; a weak D match, TRBD1 (6 bases). Germline V gene data show CDR1 as SGHAT and CDR2 as FQDESV (reference sequence). The CDR3 contains 14 residues. Deletions cut 6 bases from V and 1 base from J, with 12 bases between. CDR3 sequence (DNA): TGTGCCAGCAGTCCGGACAGAACGAACACTGAAGCTTTCTTT. Its translation: CASSPDRTNTEAFF.

V usage is TRBV6-1 and J usage is TRBJ2-7; D remains ambiguous. The V gene lost 7 bases and the J gene lost 0 bases, with 7 bases spanning the gap. The CDR3 has 12 residues. The V gene's germline CDR1 is MNHNS and CDR2 SASEGT. CDR3 in DNA: TGTGCCAGCACCTCCGCCTCCTACGAGCAGTACTTC. Translation gives CASTSASYEQYF.

The chain links TRBV5-1 to TRBJ2-6; the D is unclear. The CDR3 is 15 residues long. CDR1 is SGHRS, CDR2 YFSETQ, per germline. Between the trimmed V and J ends, which lost 1 base and 0 bases, there was a span of 5 bases. The DNA of the CDR3 is TGCGCCAGCAGCTTGACAGTCTCTGGGGCCAACGTCCTGACTTTC. It encodes CASSLTVSGANVLTF. Full variable domain (outside the CDR3, taken from reference TRBV5-1 and TRBJ2-6): KAGVTQTPRYLIKTRGQQVTLSCSPISGHRSVSWYQQTPGQGLQFLFEYFSETQRNKGNFPGRFSGRQFSNSRSEMNVSTLELGDSALYLCASSLTVSGANVLTFGAGSRLTVL.

This clonotype was detected only a few times. J is TRBJ2-2 and V is TRBV7-6; no reliable D call. V was cut by 0 bases and J by 4 bases, with 9 bases left in between. This CDR3 region has 15 residues. The germline V gene encodes CDR1 SGHVS and CDR2 FNYEAQ. The CDR3 spells CASSLARQSTGELFF. In DNA form, the CDR3 reads TGTGCCAGCAGCTTAGCGCGCCAGTCCACCGGGGAGCTGTTTTTT.

This clonotype was recorded many times. The chain is built from TRBV29-1 and TRBJ1-1; 7 bases are a match to TRBD1. The CDR3 runs to 14 residues. CDR1 is SQVTM, CDR2 ANQGSEA, per germline. Trimming took 7 bases from V and 1 from J; bases not matched to a gene: 9. The CDR3 nucleotides read TGCAGCGCTAGACAGGGTATGGGGAACACTGAAGCTTTCTTT. This encodes CSARQGMGNTEAFF. The full variable domain, completed using reference TRBV29-1 and TRBJ1-1, is SAVISQKPSRDICQRGTSLTIQCQVDSQVTMMFWYRQQPGQSLTLIATANQGSEATYESGFVIDKFPISRPNLTFSTLTVSNMSPEDSSIYLCSARQGMGNTEAFFGQGTRLTVV.

The V call is TRBV5-8, the J call TRBJ2-3; 15 bases fit TRBD2. This CDR3 comprises 18 residues. The J segment lost 0 bases and the V segment lost 2 bases, leaving 4 bases of the junction unmatched. In germline, CDR1 is SGHTS, CDR2 YDEGEE. CDR3 DNA sequence: TGTGCCAGCAGCTTCGGTGGACTAGCGGGGGGGAGCACAGATACGCAGTATTTT. Protein: CASSFGGLAGGSTDTQYF.

V and J are TRBV12-3 or TRBV12-4 and TRBJ1-1, with D possibly matching TRBD1 (5 bases). Trimming stripped 6 bases from V and 10 bases from J, with 18 bases between. The CDR3 consists of 13 residues. CDR3 in DNA: TGTGCCAGCAGGGATGCGATAGGGGTGATAGCTTTCTTT. Its protein is CASRDAIGVIAFF.

The chain links TRBV7-3 to TRBJ2-1, with D perhaps TRBD1 or TRBD2 (5 bases each). CDR1 and CDR2 (germline): SGHTA, FQGTGA. Trimming pared 3 bases from V and 8 bases from J, leaving 17 bases between. The CDR3 extends over 15 amino acids. The CDR3 region has the DNA TGTGCCAGCAGCTTCGATGGGACGGTAGAGGATGAGCAGTTCTTC. This translates into CASSFDGTVEDEQFF.

The chain has TRBV20-1 and TRBJ2-7; 7 bases map to TRBD2. The CDR3 sequence is 11 residues long. The germline V gene encodes CDR1 DFQATT and CDR2 SNEGSKA (reference sequence). J was trimmed by 0 bases and V by 7 bases; bases with no gene match: 0. Here the CDR3 DNA reads TGCAGTGGGACTAGCTCCTACGAGCAGTACTTC. Translation: CSGTSSYEQYF.

This clonotype was observed a few times. The chain carries TRBV19 and TRBJ2-1; TRBD2 matches at 12 bases. Germline V gene lookup returns CDR1 LNHDA and CDR2 SQIVND (reference sequence). The CDR3 totals 14 residues. V lost 8 bases to trimming and J lost 7 bases; unmatched junction nucleotides: 6. In DNA form, the CDR3 reads TGTGCCAGTCAGACTAGCGGGAGTAGGAATGAGCAGTTCTTC. Amino acid sequence: CASQTSGSRNEQFF.

This sequence joins TRBV29-1 and TRBJ2-3, with 8 bases identical to TRBD2. Germline V CDR1 and CDR2: SQVTM, ANQGSEA. V trimming: 7 bases; J trimming: 4 bases; junction bases outside the gene matches: 7. The CDR3 is made up of 13 amino acids. The DNA of the CDR3 is TGCAGCGCATGTACGGGGGGGGCAGATACGCAGTATTTT. Its protein is CSACTGGADTQYF.

J is TRBJ2-2 and V is TRBV14, with D perhaps TRBD1 or TRBD2 (6 bases each). In germline, CDR1 is SGHDN, CDR2 FVKESK. The V end was cut by 4 bases, the J end by 4 bases, with 13 bases between. The CDR3 extends over 15 amino acids. CDR3 DNA: TGTGCCAGCAGCCGTCTACAGGGAGGCACCGGGGAGCTGTTTTTT. It yields the protein CASSRLQGGTGELFF.

This clonotype has just a few counts. V usage is TRBV29-1 and J usage is TRBJ2-7; D not resolved. Trimming pared 7 bases from V and 6 bases from J, leaving 13 bases between. CDR1 is SQVTM and CDR2 is ANQGSEA in the germline V gene. This CDR3 comprises 11 residues. DNA of the CDR3: TGCAGCGCTCACTCCCCTCCCGAGCAGTACTTC. This translates into CSAHSPPEQYF.

This clonotype was found a few times. The rearrangement uses TRBV7-2 and TRBJ2-2; D is unresolved. CDR1 and CDR2 from the germline V gene are SGHTA and FQGNSA. The V end lost 4 bases, the J end lost 1 base, and 7 bases lay between the germline ends. This CDR3 spans 14 amino acids. DNA of the CDR3: TGTGCCAGCAGCTCCGACTGGAACACCGGGGAGCTGTTTTTT. This codes for CASSSDWNTGELFF.

This clonotype was recorded a few times. This chain links TRBV10-3 with TRBJ2-1, with D perhaps matching TRBD2 (5 bases). The CDR3 totals 14 residues. CDR1 is ENHRY, CDR2 SYGVKD, per germline. V shed 0 bases and J shed 6 bases, with 9 bases lying between them. CDR3 bases: TGTGCCATCAGTGAGTCGGGAGCGGCCAATGAGCAGTTCTTC. It is translated as CAISESGAANEQFF.

This clonotype was seen more than once but under ten times. The rearrangement uses TRBV7-3 and TRBJ2-3; D might be TRBD1 or TRBD2, each matching 5 bases. Per the germline V gene, CDR1 is SGHTA and CDR2 is FQGTGA. CDR3 length equals 16 residues. Trimming pared 3 bases from V and 4 bases from J, leaving 17 bases between. The CDR3 DNA reads TGTGCCAGCAGCTTTATAGCGTCACGAGGGGCAGATACGCAGTATTTT. Encoded protein: CASSFIASRGADTQYF.

This clonotype has just a few counts. The chain joins TRBV15 to TRBJ2-1, with TRBD2 matching 10 bases. CDR1 and CDR2 from the germline V gene are LNHNV and YYDKDF (reference sequence). The J segment lost 5 bases and the V segment lost 3 bases, leaving 7 bases of the junction unmatched. This CDR3 comprises 16 residues. CDR3 residues: CATSSYERGGNNEQFF. The CDR3 bases are TGTGCCACCAGCAGTTACGAGCGGGGGGGAAACAATGAGCAGTTCTTC.

The V gene is TRBV7-9, the J gene TRBJ2-2; D is uncertain. Germline V lookup: CDR1 SEHNR, CDR2 FQNEAQ (reference sequence). CDR3 length: 11 amino acids. Trimming stripped 8 bases from V and 4 bases from J, with 5 bases between. The CDR3 nucleotides are TGTGCCAGCCCCGGCACCGGGGAGCTGTTTTTT. The encoded protein is CASPGTGELFF.

The rearrangement uses TRBV11-1 and TRBJ2-4; D possibly matches TRBD1 or TRBD2 (6 bases each). This CDR3 has 16 amino acids. Looked up from germline, CDR1 is SGHAT and CDR2 is FQDESV (reference sequence). V lost 6 bases, J lost 0 bases, and 15 bases lay in between. CDR3 coding DNA: TGTGCCAGCAGTCCTGGGGGCGGGACAGCCAAAAACATTCAGTACTTC. Translating it yields CASSPGGGTAKNIQYF.